Only one count was recorded for the clone carrying this T cell receptor (beta chain). This specimen belongs to a study of blood T cell repertoires in COVID-19. Study overall: The study drew acute and convalescent COVID-19 samples from the United States, Italy and Spain. From T cells, B-cell-depleted T cells, or PBMCs came the material, which was cDNA or gDNA.

Only in-frame clones appear in the TCRdb table, and some are missing; sequencing was by immunoSEQ multiplex PCR. Of roughly 250,000 clones in the sample, under 95% were seen once. The CDR3 covers 14 residues. Trimming at V came to 4 bases and at J to 3 bases, leaving 8 bases not matched to a gene. CDR1 and CDR2 from the germline V gene are SQVTM and ANQGSEA. Across roughly 25 US areas, participants ranged in age from about 18 to 90 years. Cohort allocation depended upon clinical history that participants reported. Source material: PBMCs or T cells enriched from blood (not recorded which). This clonotype was obtained from a woman between 40 and 55 years old with acute COVID-19. The chain carries TRBV29-1 and TRBJ1-1, with 7 bases lining up with TRBD1. The CDR3 DNA reads TGCAGCGTTGTAGTGGGACAGTGGGACACTGAAGCTTTCTTT. Protein sequence: CSVVVGQWDTEAFF.